The 2 T cell receptor beta chains listed next were all sequenced from one sample in a study of CD8 T cells in ankylosing spondylitis (TCRdb year 2017). Receptor libraries were prepared by 5' RACE. The sequencer listed for this sample is Illumina HiSeq 2500. TCRdb reanalyzed the raw reads on its own, using fastp at Q25 for trimming and MiXCR for clone calling, and kept in-frame beta chains. Rows with one shared CDR3 protein collapse into an entry with the most common genes and DNA. The sample table shows 270,000 or so distinct CDR3 sequences, and 15% to 20% are seen once. The leading ten clones occupy more than 25% of the sample. Sequencing was carried out using blood, either unsorted or a sorted T cell fraction (not recorded which). Receptors were obtained from a male donor with ankylosing spondylitis or in good health (not recorded which).

This clonotype was recorded a few times. This chain joins TRBV27 and TRBJ2-7; no firm D call. The germline gives CDR1 MNHEY, CDR2 SMNVEV (reference sequence). The CDR3 sequence is 13 residues long. Deletions cut 2 bases from V and 3 bases from J, with 8 bases between. CDR3 residues: CASSLGPFYEQYF. For the CDR3, the DNA is TGTGCCAGCAGTTTAGGACCCTTCTACGAGCAGTACTTC.

The rearrangement uses TRBV7-2 and TRBJ2-6; 8 bases are a match to TRBD1. Trimming took 7 bases from V and 0 from J; bases not matched to a gene: 8. Per germline, CDR1 SGHTA and CDR2 FQGNSA. The CDR3 consists of 17 residues. The CDR3 bases are TGTGCCAGCATCGCGACAGGGGTCTACTCTGGGGCCAACGTCCTGACTTTC. Encoded protein: CASIATGVYSGANVLTF.